The sample holds a few counts of the clone carrying this T cell receptor (beta chain). This entry comes from a study of response to subunit inactivated influenza vaccine. One entry per CDR3 protein results from TCRdb running MiXCR on the RT-PCR reads. This sample has hundreds of thousands of distinct CDR3 sequences; 14% occur once, and the top ten carry 5.5% to 7%. With 7 bases removed from V and 3 bases from J, the gap between germline ends came to 21 bases. CDR1 and CDR2 (germline): DFQATT, SNEGSKA (reference sequence). CDR3 length equals 15 residues. This specimen was PBMCs from blood, taken around two weeks before vaccination. This chain uses TRBV20-1 with TRBJ2-5; tentative D call: TRBD1 (5 bases). The sequence was collected from a man aged 45-65 years who received an inactivated influenza vaccine. The chain's CDR3 is CSGIPVGAIEETQYF. The CDR3 DNA reads TGCAGTGGCATCCCCGTTGGGGCTATTGAAGAGACCCAGTACTTC.